Sequencing of this T cell receptor beta chain was carried out in a study of T cells after yellow fever vaccination. Study context: Low-cell-number fractions were prepared with SMART-Seq v4 Ultra Low Input.

The TCR cDNA carried a universal primer site and UMIs from 5'RACE template switching. TCRdb fed the 5' RACE reads into MiXCR, producing one record per CDR3 protein. The sample consists of 300,000 to 400,000 distinct CDR3 sequences, approximately 6% of them appearing once. Overall study results and limits: Clonotypes shared by both compartments, CD4 and CD8, made up a small share. Most primary-vaccination clones recurred post-booster (about 96% CD4, around 88% CD8).

A few counts support this clonotype. Its antigen is not known. Germline CDR1 reads SEHNR; CDR2 reads FQNEAQ (reference sequence). There are 15 residues in the CDR3. Trimming removed 1 base from V and 4 bases from J, with 11 bases in between. This receptor was taken from a man aged 30 to 39 who received the YFV17D yellow fever vaccine. The rearrangement joins TRBV7-9 to TRBJ2-1; D tentatively fits TRBD1 or TRBD2 (6 bases each). Specimen: PBMCs, collected 5 days after the yellow fever booster vaccination. This CDR3 is CASSLGGGLYNEQFF. CDR3 DNA sequence: TGTGCCAGCAGCTTAGGAGGGGGGCTTTACAATGAGCAGTTCTTC.